One sample yielded the 13 T cell receptor beta chains listed below, sequenced in a study of T-cell reconstitution after alpha-beta-depleted transplantation in children. Preparation of the TCRbeta library involved a method that used unique molecular identifiers. One entry per CDR3 protein results from TCRdb running MiXCR on the PCR reads. The sample consists of hundreds of thousands of distinct CDR3 sequences, 10% to 13% of them appearing once. The sample here was PBMCs from the stem cell graft donor, taken from the stem cell graft. The receptors were sampled from a human donor who donated a stem cell graft to a child with acute myeloid leukemia.

On this clonotype itself: With a much larger clone just one base away, this may be a read error. The genes are TRBV28 and TRBJ2-6; 7 bases align to TRBD1. The CDR3 sequence is 16 residues long. Germline lookup yields CDR1 MDHEN and CDR2 SYDVKM. Trimming at V came to 6 bases and at J to 3 bases, leaving 8 bases not matched to a gene. CDR3 in amino acids: CASSQTGVYGANVLTF. The CDR3 nucleotides are TGTGCCAGCAGCCAAACAGGGGTGTATGGGGCCAACGTCCTGACTTTC.

A few counts support this clonotype. The CDR3 sequence is CASTRDQNTGELFF. As DNA, the CDR3 is TGTGCCAGCACCAGGGACCAGAACACCGGGGAGCTGTTTTTT. The chain combines TRBV9 with TRBJ2-2; the D call may be TRBD1 or TRBD2 (5 bases each). Germline V lookup: CDR1 SGDLS, CDR2 YYNGEE. This CDR3 has 14 residues. V lost 6 bases, J lost 1 base, and 10 bases lay in between.

At least ten counts were recorded for this clonotype. CDR3 nucleotide sequence: TGTGCCAGCAGCTTAAGGGGAGGCTCCTACAATGAGCAGTTCTTC. This sequence encodes CASSLRGGSYNEQFF. The chain has TRBV7-6 and TRBJ2-1, with TRBD2 as a possible D gene (6 bases). CDR3 length: 15 amino acids. Looked up from germline, CDR1 is SGHVS and CDR2 is FNYEAQ. With 2 bases removed from V and 0 bases from J, the gap between germline ends came to 8 bases. Filled out from reference TRBV7-6 and TRBJ2-1, the complete variable domain reads GAGVSQSPRYKVTKRGQDVALRCDPISGHVSLYWYRQALGQGPEFLTYFNYEAQQDKSGLPNDRFSAERPEGSISTLTIQRTEQRDSAMYRCASSLRGGSYNEQFFGPGTRLTVL.

This clonotype appeared many times. The chain couples TRBV20-1 to TRBJ2-1; no definite D call. The germline CDR1 and CDR2 sequences are DFQATT and SNEGSKA (reference sequence). The CDR3 spans 14 residues. The V end was cut by 3 bases, the J end by 5 bases, with 14 bases between. The CDR3 protein is CSASPAGSHNEQFF. The CDR3 nucleotides read TGCAGTGCTAGCCCGGCAGGTAGTCACAATGAGCAGTTCTTC.

This clonotype was counted many times. CDR3 region: CSVFGTETYNEQFF. As DNA, the CDR3 is TGCAGCGTTTTTGGGACAGAGACCTACAATGAGCAGTTCTTC. The chain employs TRBV29-1 and TRBJ2-1; 7 bases map to TRBD1. Trimming took 5 bases from V and 2 from J; bases not matched to a gene: 6. The CDR3 contains 14 residues. CDR1 and CDR2 (germline): SQVTM, ANQGSEA.

V is TRBV20-1 and J is TRBJ2-1, with D possibly being TRBD1 or TRBD2 (7 bases each). This CDR3 contains 18 residues. Germline values: CDR1 DFQATT, CDR2 SNEGSKA (reference sequence). V lost 0 bases, J lost 3 bases, and 21 bases lay in between. CDR3 nucleotides: TGCAGTGCTAGAGATCAGGGGGGGACTATGGGTTACTACAATGAGCAGTTCTTC. Translation: CSARDQGGTMGYYNEQFF.

V usage is TRBV6-6 and J usage is TRBJ2-4, with D hard to call. Germline V gene data show CDR1 as MNHNY and CDR2 as SVGAGI (reference sequence). The CDR3 length is 11 residues. The V end was cut by 5 bases, the J end by 9 bases, with 8 bases between. In DNA, the CDR3 is TGTGCCAGCAGTCCACGAAGCATTCAGTACTTC. This gives the protein CASSPRSIQYF.

This clonotype was counted a few times. V is TRBV7-8 and J is TRBJ2-1; D may be TRBD2 (6 bases). This CDR3 comprises 18 residues. Trimming left V 1 base short and J 2 bases short, with 18 bases between. CDR1 and CDR2 (germline): SGHVS, FQNEAQ. The CDR3 loop reads CASSLEPGGEVPYNEQFF. The CDR3 nucleotides read TGTGCCAGCAGCTTAGAGCCCGGAGGGGAAGTCCCCTACAATGAGCAGTTCTTC.

In its sample, this clonotype was seen a few times. V and J are TRBV12-3 or TRBV12-4 and TRBJ2-2; tentatively, D is TRBD1 (7 bases). V was trimmed by 6 bases and J by 8 bases, leaving 22 bases between them. This CDR3 contains 16 residues. The CDR3 nucleotides are TGTGCCAGCAGCTACCAGTCGGCAGGGGGGACGGGGGAGCTGTTTTTT. It codes for CASSYQSAGGTGELFF.

In this sample, this clonotype turned up a few times. The rearrangement links TRBV24-1 to TRBJ2-1; weak D call: TRBD2 (5 bases). The germline gives CDR1 KGHDR, CDR2 SFDVKD. The CDR3 covers 16 residues. Trimming took off 1 base at V and 0 bases at J, with 9 bases between the two ends. The CDR3 is CATSDLAASSYNEQFF. In nucleotides, the CDR3 is TGTGCCACCAGTGATTTAGCGGCTAGCTCCTACAATGAGCAGTTCTTC.

The chain combines TRBV7-9 with TRBJ1-2; maybe TRBD1 (6 bases). Trimming shortened V by 6 bases and J by 10 bases, and 15 bases separated the two germline ends. Per the germline V gene, CDR1 is SEHNR and CDR2 is FQNEAQ (reference sequence). The CDR3 has 12 amino acids. The CDR3 region has the DNA TGTGCCAGCAGACTGGGGGGGGCCCCCTACACCTTC. Protein product: CASRLGGAPYTF.

J is TRBJ1-6 and V is TRBV4-3; D unclear. This CDR3 is built from 15 residues. V gave up 0 bases and J gave up 7 bases, with 10 bases separating them. Germline lookup yields CDR1 LGHNA and CDR2 YSLEER. DNA of the CDR3: TGCGCCAGCAGCCAAGATCAGGCGCTGAATTCACCCCTCCACTTT. Its translation: CASSQDQALNSPLHF.

This clonotype was detected a few times. The chain employs TRBV4-2 and TRBJ2-7; D is possibly TRBD2 (6 bases). V was pared by 6 bases and J by 3 bases, with 18 bases between. CDR3 length equals 15 residues. The germline V gene encodes CDR1 LGHNA and CDR2 YNFKEQ. CDR3: CASSSMPGELYEQYF. The CDR3 region has the DNA TGTGCCAGCAGTAGCATGCCGGGAGAACTCTACGAGCAGTACTTC.